A single sample is the source of the 29 T cell receptor beta chains below, sequenced in a study of blood T cells in healthy people across ages. A second PCR of 7 to 11 cycles used a sample-barcoded 5' primer and a J-beta primer mix. One entry per CDR3 protein, called by TCRdb with MiXCR from the 5' RACE reads. The sample records about 730,000 distinct CDR3 sequences, 35% to 45% being singletons. Sequencing used blood. The receptors derive from a woman aged 60-75 years in good health.

The gene calls are TRBV10-3 and TRBJ2-7; D is unclear. The CDR3 sequence is 13 residues long. The germline CDR1 and CDR2 sequences are ENHRY and SYGVKD. V lost 10 bases, J lost 2 bases, and 15 bases lay in between. The CDR3 here is CASGSDVTYEQYF. In DNA form, the CDR3 reads TGTGCCAGCGGAAGCGACGTTACCTACGAGCAGTACTTC.

This clonotype was observed a single time. V is TRBV19 and J is TRBJ1-5; D is unresolved. The CDR3 totals 12 residues. V lost 5 bases, J lost 6 bases, and 8 bases lay in between. Germline values: CDR1 LNHDA, CDR2 SQIVND (reference sequence). The CDR3 DNA is TGTGCCAGTAGTCCCCACCTTCAGCCCCAGCATTTT. Translation gives CASSPHLQPQHF.

Only one count was recorded for this clonotype. The J gene is TRBJ2-5, the V gene TRBV12-3 or TRBV12-4, with D possibly TRBD2 on 6 matching bases. This CDR3 is 14 amino acids long. V shed 5 bases and J shed 4 bases, with 14 bases lying between them. The chain's CDR3 is CASSLGGFGETQYF. CDR3 DNA: TGTGCCAGCAGTCTAGGAGGGTTCGGAGAGACCCAGTACTTC.

The chain combines TRBV9 with TRBJ2-1; possible D gene TRBD2, 6 bases. V was shortened by 4 bases and J by 3 bases, with 14 bases between the two germline ends. CDR3 length equals 15 residues. Per the germline V gene, CDR1 is SGDLS and CDR2 is YYNGEE. CDR3 residues: CASSNSGQLYNEQFF. For the CDR3, the DNA is TGTGCCAGCAGCAATAGCGGCCAGCTCTACAATGAGCAGTTCTTC.

Written as DNA, the CDR3 is TGCAGTGCTAGTGGCCTGCAGGGACAGGGAAGGAACGGAAAACTGTTTTTT. Translated: CSASGLQGQGRNGKLFF. The chain couples TRBV20-1 to TRBJ1-4; TRBD1 aligns across 9 bases. The length of the CDR3 is 17 residues. Germline lookup yields CDR1 DFQATT and CDR2 SNEGSKA (reference sequence). With V trimmed by 3 bases and J by 10 bases, 18 bases remained unmatched.

The count of this clonotype is one. The V call is TRBV15, the J call TRBJ1-2; no clear D. The V gene's germline CDR1 is LNHNV and CDR2 YYDKDF (reference sequence). The CDR3 runs 13 residues. Trimming pared 5 bases from V and 4 bases from J, leaving 11 bases between. Written as DNA, the CDR3 is TGTGCCACCAGCTTCGGTCAGGCCTATGGCTACACCTTC. Protein product: CATSFGQAYGYTF. The whole variable domain, filled in from reference TRBV15 and TRBJ1-2, reads DAMVIQNPRYQVTQFGKPVTLSCSQTLNHNVMYWYQQKSSQAPKLLFHYYDKDFNNEADTPDNFQSRRPNTSFCFLDIRSPGLGDTAMYLCATSFGQAYGYTFGSGTRLTVV.

About this clonotype itself: This clone may be a read error of a much larger clone one base away. The CDR3 protein is CSAREGDEQYF. CDR3 sequence (DNA): TGCAGTGCTAGAGAGGGGGACGAGCAGTACTTC. The chain uses TRBV20-1 and TRBJ2-5; D possibly matches TRBD1 or TRBD2 (5 bases each). The last part of the DNA fits TRBJ2-7 better; the J call may be wrong. Germline V CDR1 and CDR2: DFQATT, SNEGSKA (reference sequence). The CDR3 consists of 11 residues.

The sample holds a few counts of this clonotype. J is TRBJ1-5 and V is TRBV28, with D unresolved. From germline, CDR1 is MDHEN and CDR2 SYDVKM. Trimming removed 3 bases from V and 2 bases from J, with 8 bases in between. This CDR3 contains 14 residues. For the CDR3, the DNA is TGTGCCAGCAGTTTTACTGAGGGCAATCAGCCCCAGCATTTT. Amino acids: CASSFTEGNQPQHF.

Regarding this clonotype: This may be a read error, as it is one base from a much larger clone. The CDR3 nucleotides are TGTGCCAGCAGTGAAGGTACTAGCTCTTGGGACAATGAGCAGTTCTTC. Translation gives CASSEGTSSWDNEQFF. This chain connects TRBV6-1 to TRBJ2-1; D possibly corresponds to TRBD2 (6 bases). The ends were cut back, 1 base at V and 5 bases at J, with 15 bases in the middle. Germline assignment: CDR1 MNHNS and CDR2 SASEGT. CDR3 size: 16 residues.

This sequence joins TRBV19 and TRBJ2-1; TRBD1 matches at 7 bases. Per germline, CDR1 LNHDA and CDR2 SQIVND (reference sequence). The CDR3 totals 15 residues. V shed 4 bases and J 8 bases; nucleotides not matched to a gene: 11. Here the CDR3 DNA reads TGTGCCAGTAGTAAGGGACAGAGGGTTGGGGATGAGCAGTTCTTC. Encoded protein: CASSKGQRVGDEQFF.

V gene TRBV30 combines with J gene TRBJ2-4; D unresolved. The end of the DNA fits TRBJ2-7 better, so the J call may be wrong. The germline V gene has CDR1 GTSNPN and CDR2 SVGIG (reference sequence). This CDR3 comprises 12 residues. CDR3 loop: CAWSISGHEQYF. In DNA form, the CDR3 reads TGTGCCTGGAGTATATCAGGCCACGAGCAGTACTTC.

This chain links TRBV7-2 with TRBJ2-3, with 9 bases identical to TRBD1. V lost 2 bases to trimming and J lost 3 bases; unmatched junction nucleotides: 6. The V gene's germline CDR1 is SGHTA and CDR2 FQGNSA. CDR3 length: 16 amino acids. CDR3: CASSLSGTGKTDTQYF. CDR3 sequence (DNA): TGTGCCAGCAGCTTATCAGGGACAGGGAAAACAGATACGCAGTATTTT.

This clonotype was detected ten times or more. The V call is TRBV5-1, the J call TRBJ2-1; unclear D gene. Per germline, CDR1 SGHRS and CDR2 YFSETQ. There are 12 residues in the CDR3. V dropped 2 bases and J dropped 4 bases, with 4 bases sitting between them. This chain's CDR3 is CASSFEYNEQFF. In DNA form, the CDR3 reads TGCGCCAGCAGCTTTGAGTACAATGAGCAGTTCTTC.

On this clonotype: This clone may be a read error of a much larger clone one base away. This chain links TRBV29-1 with TRBJ2-1, with D tentatively TRBD2 (5 bases). CDR3 length: 13 residues. V was trimmed by 2 bases and J by 7 bases, leaving 12 bases between them. Germline values: CDR1 SQVTM, CDR2 ANQGSEA. In DNA, the CDR3 is TGCAGCGTTGAACTAGCTCTTGTTAATGAGCAGTTCTTC. Its protein product is CSVELALVNEQFF.

This clonotype has at least ten counts. The V call is TRBV5-6, the J call TRBJ2-1, with TRBD2 matching 11 bases. Per germline, CDR1 SGHDT and CDR2 YYEEEE. V shed 4 bases and J 9 bases; nucleotides not matched to a gene: 12. There are 16 residues in the CDR3. The CDR3 spells CASSTLLAGVDGEQFF. DNA of the CDR3: TGTGCCAGCAGCACTCTACTAGCGGGAGTTGATGGTGAGCAGTTCTTC.

The chain joins TRBV29-1 to TRBJ2-3, with unresolved D. This CDR3 is built from 14 residues. From germline, CDR1 is SQVTM and CDR2 ANQGSEA. Between the trimmed V and J ends, which lost 1 base and 6 bases, there was a span of 14 bases. Here the CDR3 DNA reads TGCAGCGTTGAAGGGGATTCCTCAGCGGATACGCAGTATTTT. Translating gives CSVEGDSSADTQYF.

This clonotype was found many times. The chain couples TRBV12-3 or TRBV12-4 to TRBJ2-1, with TRBD2 identical over 13 bases. The CDR3 totals 16 residues. The J segment lost 5 bases and the V segment lost 7 bases, leaving 8 bases of the junction unmatched. DNA for the CDR3: TGTGCCAGCACGAGACGACTAGCGGGAGGCCACAATGAGCAGTTCTTC. Protein: CASTRRLAGGHNEQFF.

The J gene is TRBJ2-3, the V gene TRBV5-6, with 8 bases identical to TRBD2. Germline V gives CDR1 SGHDT, CDR2 YYEEEE. Losses at the gene ends were 0 bases for V and 4 bases for J; bases not matched to a gene: 7. The CDR3 consists of 16 residues. The CDR3 loop is CASSLDGRGDADTQYF. CDR3 sequence (DNA): TGTGCCAGCAGCTTGGACGGGAGGGGAGACGCAGATACGCAGTATTTT. Combining the CDR3 with reference TRBV5-6 and TRBJ2-3 gives the whole variable domain DAGVTQSPTHLIKTRGQQVTLRCSPKSGHDTVSWYQQALGQGPQFIFQYYEEEERQRGNFPDRFSGHQFPNYSSELNVNALLLGDSALYLCASSLDGRGDADTQYFGPGTRLTVL.

CDR3 coding DNA: TGTGCCAGCTCACCAGAAGGTAGAATTGGGGAGACCCAGTACTTC. The encoded protein is CASSPEGRIGETQYF. The gene calls are TRBV18 and TRBJ2-5; D is unclear. This CDR3 comprises 15 residues. The V gene's germline CDR1 is KGHSH and CDR2 LQKENI. Trimming removed 2 bases from V and 5 bases from J, with 15 bases in between.

This sequence joins TRBV5-1 and TRBJ2-1, with 11 nucleotides matching TRBD2. The V gene's germline CDR1 is SGHRS and CDR2 YFSETQ. The J segment lost 4 bases and the V segment lost 5 bases, leaving 8 bases of the junction unmatched. This CDR3 has 16 residues. CDR3 sequence (DNA): TGCGCCAGCAGGCGCGCCGGGACTAGCGGTTACAATGAGCAGTTCTTC. Amino acids: CASRRAGTSGYNEQFF.

This clonotype has at least ten counts. V usage is TRBV29-1 and J usage is TRBJ2-5; possibly TRBD1 for D (6 bases). The CDR3 is made up of 14 amino acids. Germline CDR1 and CDR2: SQVTM and ANQGSEA. V was pared by 3 bases and J by 4 bases, with 15 bases between. The CDR3 DNA follows: TGCAGCGTTGATCCGACAGGAGTTGGAGAGACCCAGTACTTC. As protein: CSVDPTGVGETQYF. Looking up the rest from reference TRBV29-1 and TRBJ2-5 gives the full variable domain: SAVISQKPSRDICQRGTSLTIQCQVDSQVTMMFWYRQQPGQSLTLIATANQGSEATYESGFVIDKFPISRPNLTFSTLTVSNMSPEDSSIYLCSVDPTGVGETQYFGPGTRLLVL.

This chain connects TRBV3-1 to TRBJ2-5; 8 nucleotides match TRBD2. The V segment lost 0 bases and the J segment 2 bases; nucleotides outside the gene matches: 8. The CDR3 extends over 17 amino acids. Germline CDR1 reads LGHDT; CDR2 reads YNNKEL (reference sequence). The CDR3 protein is CASSQDRSRLAQETQYF. In DNA form, the CDR3 reads TGTGCCAGCAGCCAAGATCGATCTAGACTAGCGCAAGAGACCCAGTACTTC.

V usage is TRBV20-1 and J usage is TRBJ2-1; 8 bases fit TRBD2. The V and J ends lost 5 bases and 13 bases, in that order; junction bases with no gene match: 16. CDR3 length: 14 amino acids. Germline V gene sequence: CDR1 DFQATT, CDR2 SNEGSKA (reference sequence). The CDR3 is CSAPQTGQRETQFF. The DNA of the CDR3 is TGCAGTGCTCCGCAGACAGGCCAGCGGGAGACCCAGTTCTTC.

The chain is built from TRBV2 and TRBJ2-1; D call uncertain. The V and J ends lost 6 bases and 0 bases respectively, with 12 bases between them. Germline assignment: CDR1 SNHLY and CDR2 FYNNEI. The CDR3 extends over 15 amino acids. This CDR3 reads CASRPRQDSYNEQFF. The CDR3 DNA reads TGTGCCAGCAGACCAAGGCAGGACTCCTACAATGAGCAGTTCTTC.

A few counts support this clonotype. The DNA of the CDR3 is TGTGCCAGCAGCCACCCGGACAGGGGGTCCTACGAGCAGTACTTC. This sequence encodes CASSHPDRGSYEQYF. The chain couples TRBV7-2 to TRBJ2-7, with 10 bases fitting TRBD1. V trimming: 5 bases; J trimming: 1 base; junction bases outside the gene matches: 5. This CDR3 is 15 amino acids long. The germline CDR1 and CDR2 sequences are SGHTA and FQGNSA.

To note about this clonotype: Compared with germline, one end of the junction differs, possibly owing to a read error. The genes are TRBV5-1 and TRBJ1-4; the D gene is possibly TRBD1 (6 bases). CDR3 length equals 13 residues. In germline, CDR1 is SGHRS, CDR2 YFSETQ. The CDR3 reads CAGSLGQNEKLFF. For the CDR3, the DNA is TGCGCCGGCAGCTTAGGACAGAATGAAAAACTGTTTTTT. The full variable domain, its missing parts supplied by reference TRBV5-1 and TRBJ1-4, is KAGVTQTPRYLIKTRGQQVTLSCSPISGHRSVSWYQQTPGQGLQFLFEYFSETQRNKGNFPGRFSGRQFSNSRSEMNVSTLELGDSALYLCAGSLGQNEKLFFGSGTQLSVL.

The gene calls are TRBV10-3 and TRBJ1-2; 7 bases agree with TRBD1. The V segment lost 3 bases and the J segment 5 bases; nucleotides outside the gene matches: 6. In germline, CDR1 is ENHRY, CDR2 SYGVKD. The CDR3 is 14 residues long. CDR3 nucleotide sequence: TGTGCCATCAGTGATGTCCAGGGGGATTATGGCTACACCTTC. Its protein is CAISDVQGDYGYTF.

About this clonotype: Without the conserved terminal phenylalanine or tryptophan, this CDR3 likely stems from a read error. The chain links TRBV12-3 or TRBV12-4 to TRBJ2-3; TRBD2 might be the D (7 bases). The CDR3 is 15 amino acids. V lost 5 bases and J 0 bases, leaving 12 bases between the germline ends. Written as DNA, the CDR3 is TGTGCCAGCAGTGGGGGGGGCGGGAGCACAGATACGCAGTATTCC. Its protein is CASSGGGGSTDTQYS.

The chain recombines TRBV7-2 with TRBJ2-5; 8 bases map to TRBD1. The closer fit of TRBJ2-7 to the DNA end suggests the J call may be wrong. The CDR3 contains 15 residues. The germline V gene has CDR1 SGHTA and CDR2 FQGNSA. The chain's CDR3 is CASSFSGGVPDEQYF. CDR3 sequence (DNA): TGTGCCAGCAGCTTCTCAGGGGGCGTCCCCGACGAGCAGTACTTC.